The entry below describes one T cell receptor (beta chain). Its cognate antigen is unknown. These data originate in a study of T cell repertoires in cytomegalovirus infection. At the level of the study: TCR beta signatures that were public indicated CMV infection and matching HLA type.

Whole-study results and caveats: The response measured ex vivo was dominated by TCR beta clonotypes (HLA-C-restricted and CMV-specific). Cumulated frequencies of public TCR beta families served to identify carriers of CMV plus the relevant HLA.

Each CDR3 protein is one row after TCRdb ran MiXCR on the reads. Of approximately 990,000 distinct CDR3 sequences in the sample, 25% to 40% were seen once. The CDR3 is 15 amino acids. With 3 bases removed from V and 5 bases from J, the gap between germline ends came to 14 bases. Per the germline V gene, CDR1 is SEHNR and CDR2 is FQNEAQ (reference sequence). The specimen comprised cultured CD8+ T cells from PBMCs, sampled from culture after CMV antigen stimulation. This chain uses TRBV7-9 with TRBJ2-1; D possibly uses TRBD1 or TRBD2 (5 bases each). This clonotype originated in a human donor in good health (CMV status not recorded). Some clones in this sample may be carry-over from other donors' samples. CDR3 region: CASSLAAGTHNEQFF. CDR3 DNA sequence: TGTGCCAGCAGCTTGGCAGCCGGGACCCACAATGAGCAGTTCTTC.